The 30 T cell receptor beta chains below come from one sample, sequenced in a study of blood T cell repertoires in COVID-19. Sequenced by immunoSEQ multiplex PCR; TCRdb stores in-frame clones only, minus some. The top ten clones hold about 12% of a sample with over 200,000 clones, 87% of them seen once. Sequencing input: peripheral blood. These TCRs come from a woman between 18 and 30 years old who had recovered from COVID-19.

The genes are TRBV7-2 and TRBJ1-6, with 10 bases identical to TRBD1. The CDR3 has 17 amino acids. The germline CDR1 and CDR2 sequences are SGHTA and FQGNSA. Trimming cost V 1 base and J 9 bases; bases outside gene matches: 9. DNA of the CDR3: TGTGCCAGCAGCTTAGTGGGACAGGGGCGAAAAAGTTCACCCCTCCACTTT. Amino acids: CASSLVGQGRKSSPLHF.

The gene calls are TRBV23-1 and TRBJ2-7; D call uncertain. TRBV23-1 belongs to the ORF category, with a function that is uncertain. CDR3 length equals 17 residues. Trimming removed 0 bases at V and 5 bases at J, with 20 bases between. The CDR3 region has the DNA TGCGCCAGCAGTCAATCGGCGACCGACACTCCTTACCACGAGCAGTACTTC. It is translated as CASSQSATDTPYHEQYF.

The V and J genes are TRBV18 and TRBJ1-2; D is possibly TRBD1 (6 bases). Germline values: CDR1 KGHSH, CDR2 LQKENI. The CDR3 contains 15 residues. The V end lost 2 bases, the J end lost 3 bases, and 13 bases lay between the germline ends. The CDR3 DNA reads as TGTGCCAGCTCACCAAAAAGCGAGGGGGACTATGGCTACACCTTC. This codes for CASSPKSEGDYGYTF.

The CDR3 DNA follows: TGTGCCAGCAGTTTTTCCGGGACAGGAGACTACGAGCAGTACTTC. It specifies CASSFSGTGDYEQYF. The rearrangement joins TRBV27 to TRBJ2-7, with 8 bases aligning to TRBD1. This CDR3 comprises 15 residues. Germline assignment: CDR1 MNHEY and CDR2 SMNVEV (reference sequence). Losses at the gene ends were 3 bases for V and 3 bases for J; bases not matched to a gene: 7.

The chain employs TRBV3-1 (or the pseudogene TRBV3-2) and TRBJ2-7, with 7 bases aligning to TRBD2. Germline lookup yields CDR1 LGHDT and CDR2 YNNKEL (reference sequence). This CDR3 has 17 residues. J gave up 5 bases and V 0 bases, and 13 bases lay outside the gene matches. As DNA, the CDR3 is TGTGCCAGCAGCCAAGATCTCGGGTTGGGGGAGGGGAACGAGCAGTACTTC. Amino acid sequence: CASSQDLGLGEGNEQYF.

This clone was detected once. The V gene is TRBV25-1, the J gene TRBJ2-3; 9 bases match TRBD1. The CDR3 has 15 residues. V shed 3 bases, J shed 4 bases, and the junction held 5 bases outside the gene matches. CDR1 MGHDK and CDR2 SYGVNS come from the germline V gene. The DNA of the CDR3 is TGTGCCAGCAGTGAGACGGACAGGGGTGCAGATACGCAGTATTTT. Translating it yields CASSETDRGADTQYF.

The chain employs TRBV9 and TRBJ2-7, with D hard to call. The CDR3 spans 15 residues. V shed 3 bases and J shed 5 bases, with 18 bases lying between them. CDR1 SGDLS and CDR2 YYNGEE come from the germline V gene. The CDR3 spells CASSASGRSTDEQYF. In DNA form, the CDR3 reads TGTGCCAGCAGCGCATCGGGTAGGAGTACGGACGAGCAGTACTTC.

This chain joins TRBV19 and TRBJ2-3, with 9 bases identical to TRBD2. From germline, CDR1 is LNHDA and CDR2 SQIVND (reference sequence). The length of the CDR3 is 18 residues. The V and J ends lost 6 bases and 2 bases, in that order; junction bases with no gene match: 15. The CDR3 nucleotides are TGTGCCAGTAGCCCCGGACTAGCGAGTCGCATGTTCACAGATACGCAGTATTTT. It is translated as CASSPGLASRMFTDTQYF. Full variable domain (missing parts from reference TRBV19 and TRBJ2-3): DGGITQSPKYLFRKEGQNVTLSCEQNLNHDAMYWYRQDPGQGLRLIYYSQIVNDFQKGDIAEGYSVSREKKESFPLTVTSAQKNPTAFYLCASSPGLASRMFTDTQYFGPGTRLTVL.

The V gene is TRBV13, the J gene TRBJ1-1, with 7 bases that match TRBD1. The V gene's germline CDR1 is PRHDT and CDR2 FYEKMQ (reference sequence). This CDR3 region has 18 residues. Trimming took 1 base from V and 1 from J; bases not matched to a gene: 12. CDR3: CASSLVWQGGLWNTEAFF. The CDR3 DNA reads as TGTGCCAGCAGCTTAGTATGGCAGGGGGGCCTCTGGAACACTGAAGCTTTCTTT.

CDR3 sequence: CASSKSRTSGGYTF. The CDR3 region has the DNA TGTGCCAGCAGCAAAAGCCGAACAAGCGGTGGCTACACCTTC. This chain links TRBV21-1 with TRBJ1-2. TRBV21-1 is flagged as a pseudogene. The CDR3 sequence is 14 residues long.

This clone was picked up one time. The V gene is TRBV7-3, the J gene TRBJ1-6; D ambiguous. The CDR3 is 14 amino acids. From germline, CDR1 is SGHTA and CDR2 FQGTGA. Trimming cost V 1 base and J 7 bases, with 8 bases left between them. CDR3 protein: CASSLNRENSPLHF. The CDR3 coding sequence is TGTGCCAGCAGCTTAAATCGGGAGAATTCACCCCTCCACTTT. Full variable domain (outside the CDR3, taken from reference TRBV7-3 and TRBJ1-6): GAGVSQTPSNKVTEKGKYVELRCDPISGHTALYWYRQSLGQGPEFLIYFQGTGAADDSGLPNDRFFAVRPEGSVSTLKIQRTERGDSAVYLCASSLNRENSPLHFGNGTRLTVT.

The rearrangement links TRBV30 to TRBJ2-7; 7 bases line up with TRBD2. This CDR3 is built from 14 residues. J gave up 4 bases and V 4 bases, and 10 bases lay outside the gene matches. In germline, CDR1 is GTSNPN, CDR2 SVGIG (reference sequence). CDR3 protein: CAWTLGRARYEQYF. The CDR3, as DNA: TGTGCCTGGACCCTAGGGAGGGCACGTTACGAGCAGTACTTC.

The rearrangement joins TRBV27 to TRBJ2-5; TRBD2 agrees at 11 bases. The CDR3 totals 17 residues. Germline V lookup: CDR1 MNHEY, CDR2 SMNVEV (reference sequence). V lost 0 bases and J lost 2; bases outside the gene matches: 5. CDR3 sequence reads: CASSLSPGTSGQETQYF. CDR3 bases: TGTGCCAGCAGTTTATCCCCTGGGACTAGCGGACAAGAGACCCAGTACTTC.

The chain is built from TRBV19 and TRBJ1-5; D remains unclear. CDR3 length: 14 amino acids. Germline loops: CDR1 LNHDA, CDR2 SQIVND (reference sequence). Trimming cost V 1 base and J 7 bases, with 11 bases left between them. The CDR3 region has the DNA TGTGCCAGTAGTATAGGGGCAGGTGGGCAGCCCCAGCATTTT. The encoded protein is CASSIGAGGQPQHF.

The genes are TRBV5-4 and TRBJ2-3, with 7 bases fitting TRBD2. CDR1 is SGHNT and CDR2 is YYREEE in the germline V gene (reference sequence). The CDR3 spans 14 residues. Trimming cost V 4 bases and J 3 bases; bases outside gene matches: 5. CDR3 in amino acids: CASSAGTKTDTQYF. CDR3 DNA sequence: TGTGCCAGCAGCGCCGGGACTAAGACAGATACGCAGTATTTT.

This chain connects TRBV5-4 to TRBJ1-2; possibly TRBD1 for D (5 bases). Germline CDR1 SGHNT, CDR2 YYREEE (reference sequence). CDR3 length: 13 amino acids. Trimming pared 1 base from V and 8 bases from J, leaving 12 bases between. CDR3: CASSLNKGRGYTF. The CDR3 DNA reads TGTGCCAGCAGCTTGAATAAGGGGCGAGGCTACACCTTC.

The count of this clone is one. The J gene is TRBJ1-5, the V gene TRBV2, with 11 bases that match TRBD1. In germline, CDR1 is SNHLY, CDR2 FYNNEI. This CDR3 has 15 residues. J was trimmed by 1 base and V by 4 bases; bases with no gene match: 0. CDR3 in DNA: TGTGCCAGCAGTGGGACAGGGGGCAGCAATCAGCCCCAGCATTTT. It codes for CASSGTGGSNQPQHF.

The chain uses TRBV7-8 and TRBJ2-3, with 8 positions matching TRBD2. V lost 5 bases, J lost 6 bases, and 7 bases stayed unmatched. The CDR3 consists of 14 residues. Per germline, CDR1 SGHVS and CDR2 FQNEAQ. The CDR3 loop is CASSPSGPLDTQYF. DNA for the CDR3: TGTGCCAGCAGCCCTAGCGGGCCCCTGGATACGCAGTATTTT.

The chain joins TRBV7-8 to TRBJ1-1; D gene unclear. Between the trimmed V and J ends, which lost 6 bases and 0 bases, there was a span of 11 bases. There are 14 residues in the CDR3. Per the germline V gene, CDR1 is SGHVS and CDR2 is FQNEAQ. The CDR3 sequence: CASRYSGLNTEAFF. In DNA form, the CDR3 reads TGTGCCAGCAGGTACAGCGGCTTGAACACTGAAGCTTTCTTT.

The rearrangement uses TRBV21-1 and TRBJ2-2; TRBD1 was called by the table and not checked on the DNA. TRBV21-1 is annotated as a pseudogene. The CDR3 covers 12 residues. For the CDR3, the DNA is TGTGCCAGCAGCAAATCCAATCGGGAGCTGTTTTTT. Amino acids: CASSKSNRELFF.

The chain recombines TRBV19 with TRBJ1-1; perhaps TRBD1 as D (6 bases). Trimming stripped 4 bases from V and 1 base from J, with 13 bases between. Per the germline V gene, CDR1 is LNHDA and CDR2 is SQIVND (reference sequence). The CDR3 spans 15 residues. CDR3 region: CASSTHRAGNTEAFF. The DNA for the CDR3 is TGTGCCAGTAGTACTCACAGGGCAGGGAACACTGAAGCTTTCTTT.

The J gene is TRBJ2-6, the V gene TRBV19; D is perhaps TRBD2 (7 bases). V lost 9 bases and J lost 3, with 12 bases in between. Germline V CDR1 and CDR2: LNHDA, SQIVND (reference sequence). The CDR3 has 14 amino acids. CDR3 in amino acids: CASVGGLGANVLTF. DNA of the CDR3: TGTGCCAGCGTGGGGGGGCTTGGGGCCAACGTCCTGACTTTC.

The rearrangement uses TRBV2 and TRBJ1-5, with 11 bases aligning to TRBD1. Germline CDR1 reads SNHLY; CDR2 reads FYNNEI. The CDR3 runs 14 residues. V dropped 4 bases and J dropped 6; count of bases not matched to a gene: 2. The DNA for the CDR3 is TGTGCCAGCAGTGGGACAGGGGGCTTTCAGCCCCAGCATTTT. Translation: CASSGTGGFQPQHF.

A word on this clone: The sample contains more than one DNA sequence encoding this CDR3. This chain links TRBV30 with TRBJ2-7; TRBD1 matches 7 bases. Germline values: CDR1 GTSNPN, CDR2 SVGIG (reference sequence). There are 13 residues in the CDR3. Trimming cost V 2 bases and J 0 bases; bases outside gene matches: 1. This CDR3 reads CAWSRDSSYEQYF. For the CDR3, the DNA is TGTGCCTGGAGTCGGGACAGCTCCTACGAGCAGTACTTC.

The CDR3 nucleotides are TGTGCCAGTAGTGCGTCCATCACAGATACGCAGTATTTT. The encoded protein is CASSASITDTQYF. This chain uses TRBV19 with TRBJ2-3, with unresolved D. CDR3 length: 13 residues. V was clipped by 5 bases and J by 2 bases, with 8 bases between them. Germline V CDR1 and CDR2: LNHDA, SQIVND (reference sequence).

The chain couples TRBV7-9 to TRBJ2-7, with a possible D match to TRBD1 (6 bases). Trimming shortened V by 8 bases and J by 3 bases, and 23 bases separated the two germline ends. The germline gives CDR1 SEHNR, CDR2 FQNEAQ (reference sequence). The CDR3 has 16 residues. CDR3 sequence reads: CASWGLGQAKNYEQYF. The CDR3 nucleotides are TGTGCCAGCTGGGGGCTGGGGCAGGCGAAAAACTACGAGCAGTACTTC.

This clone was seen just once. The chain couples TRBV7-2 to TRBJ1-3, with D perhaps TRBD1 (5 bases). The CDR3 extends over 16 amino acids. Germline CDR1 is SGHTA and CDR2 is FQGNSA. Between the trimmed V and J ends, which lost 5 bases and 4 bases, there was a span of 18 bases. The CDR3 loop is CASSLTARVGGNTIYF. For the CDR3, the DNA is TGTGCCAGCAGCCTTACGGCCAGGGTGGGAGGAAACACCATATATTTT.

The chain recombines TRBV2 with TRBJ2-7; 8 bases agree with TRBD1. Unmatched junction bases numbered 8, after V lost 4 bases and J lost 3 bases. The CDR3 contains 15 residues. Germline V gives CDR1 SNHLY, CDR2 FYNNEI. Here the CDR3 DNA reads TGTGCCAGCAGTGCTGGACAGGGATCTGACTACGAGCAGTACTTC. Protein sequence: CASSAGQGSDYEQYF. Looking up the rest from reference TRBV2 and TRBJ2-7 gives the full variable domain: EPEVTQTPSHQVTQMGQEVILRCVPISNHLYFYWYRQILGQKVEFLVSFYNNEISEKSEIFDDQFSVERPDGSNFTLKIRSTKLEDSAMYFCASSAGQGSDYEQYFGPGTRLTVT.

The chain links TRBV21-1 to TRBJ2-1; the table assigns TRBD2, which was not confirmed against the DNA. TRBV21-1 is a pseudogene locus. The CDR3 has 16 residues. The CDR3 DNA follows: TGTGCCAGCAGCCTCCCGGGGACTAGCGGGCTGGGTGAGCAGTTCTTC. Protein sequence: CASSLPGTSGLGEQFF.

V and J are TRBV7-7 and TRBJ2-1; 7 nucleotides agree with TRBD2. CDR1 is SSHAT, CDR2 FNYEAQ, per germline (reference sequence). V gave up 0 bases and J gave up 3 bases; unmatched junction bases: 2. CDR3 length: 15 amino acids. The CDR3 nucleotides read TGTGCCAGCAGCTTAGCTAGCGGGTACTACAATGAGCAGTTCTTC. Translation gives CASSLASGYYNEQFF.